The source of this T cell receptor beta chain is a study of blood T cell repertoires in COVID-19. Looking at the study overall: The United States, Italy and Spain provided the acute and convalescent COVID-19 samples. The cDNA or gDNA used as material had been derived from T cells, B-cell-depleted T cells, or PBMCs.

Germline loops: CDR1 SGHRS, CDR2 YFSETQ. The CDR3 is 11 residues long. The V and J ends lost 0 bases and 15 bases respectively, with 10 bases between them. Authors' analysis steps: Nucleated cell counts were estimated from reference gene primer amplification. The protocol was immunoSEQ multiplex PCR, while the TCRdb copy is restricted to in-frame clones and leaves out a portion. The DNA gave D and trimming, while V, J and clone size come from that table. The sample lists around 180,000 clones; roughly nine tenths were seen once. Sequencing was carried out using peripheral blood. This clonotype originated in an older man with active or convalescent COVID-19. V usage is TRBV5-1 and J usage is TRBJ2-1; maybe TRBD2 (5 bases). CDR3 loop: CASSLGGEGFF. The CDR3 DNA reads TGCGCCAGCAGCTTGGGGGGTGAGGGGTTCTTC.